The clone carrying this T cell receptor beta chain was detected a few times. The entry originates in a study of blood T cell repertoires in COVID-19. About the study: Donors in the United States, Italy and Spain gave samples during acute or convalescent COVID-19. PBMCs, B-cell-depleted T cells, or T cells were the source of the cDNA or gDNA that made up the material.

Germline V gene sequence: CDR1 KGHSH, CDR2 LQKENI. The CDR3 length is 16 residues. With 3 bases removed from V and 0 bases from J, the gap between germline ends came to 12 bases. Study processing details: It was from reference gene primer amplification that nucleated cell counts were estimated. Produced via immunoSEQ multiplex PCR; TCRdb's table is partial and in-frame only. That table is the source of V, J and clone size, and D and trimming were worked out from the DNA. Here the sample spans 150,000 to 200,000 clones, 70% to 90% being singletons. The rearrangement links TRBV18 to TRBJ1-5, with a weak D call TRBD1 (6 bases). This clonotype was obtained from an elderly woman with acute or convalescent COVID-19. Sequencing was carried out using peripheral blood. The CDR3 sequence: CASSPRTANSNQPQHF. DNA of the CDR3: TGTGCCAGCTCACCTCGGACAGCGAATAGCAATCAGCCCCAGCATTTT.